Detailed here is one TCR beta chain. The antigen is undetermined. The sample comes from a study of radiotherapy plus CTLA-4 blockade in lung cancer. Findings and caveats of the study: Interferon-beta and early blood T cell clone dynamics reportedly predicted response best. TCR clones from tumors expanded in blood after radiotherapy plus ipilimumab.

Receiving focal radiation plus CTLA-4 blockade with ipilimumab were patients who had chemo-refractory metastatic non-small-cell lung cancer. This CDR3 has 13 residues. Sequencing was performed with immunoSEQ multiplex PCR; in TCRdb, only in-frame clones are kept and a portion is missing. Seen here are 35,000 to 45,000 clones, around 85% observed once, and the top ten hold about 5.3%. The source of this sequence is a human donor with non-small cell lung cancer who had stable disease on radiotherapy plus ipilimumab. The chain employs TRBV21-1 and TRBJ2-1; the D call of TRBD1 is as the table states it, not checked on the DNA. TRBV21-1 is listed as a pseudogene. Sequenced material: peripheral blood, taken from a patient treated with radiotherapy plus ipilimumab. CDR3 nucleotide sequence: TGTGCCAGCAGCACCACAGGGATTGGTGAGCAGTTCTTC. Amino acid sequence: CASSTTGIGEQFF.